Shown below are 17 T cell receptor beta chains from a single sample sequenced in a study of cytomegalovirus exposure and HLA in healthy donors. The PCR contained 60 Vbeta and 13 Jbeta primers. The data were produced by immunoSEQ multiplex PCR, yet TCRdb's version contains in-frame clones alone and is incomplete. The top ten clones hold 3% to 3.5% of a sample with about 150,000 clones, about 82% of them seen once. Sequenced input: PBMCs. These receptors all come from a male donor in good health and CMV-seronegative.

The chain combines TRBV5-1 with TRBJ1-1; TRBD1 matches 9 bases. Germline values: CDR1 SGHRS, CDR2 YFSETQ. This CDR3 is built from 15 residues. The junction had 6 bases not matched to a gene; V was cut back by 3 bases and J by 3 bases. The CDR3 DNA is TGCGCCAGCAGCTCCTTGGGACAGGGATACACTGAAGCTTTCTTT. Translated, it gives CASSSLGQGYTEAFF.

This clone was observed a handful of times. This chain links TRBV6-4 with TRBJ2-3; TRBD2 aligns across 10 bases. V was clipped by 4 bases and J by 4 bases; unmatched bases: 2. CDR1 is MRHNA and CDR2 is SNTAGT in the germline V gene. The CDR3 sequence is 14 residues long. This CDR3 is CASSGLAGADTQYF. The CDR3 DNA reads TGTGCCAGCAGTGGGCTAGCGGGAGCAGATACGCAGTATTTT.

The chain has TRBV7-9 and TRBJ2-7; a weak D match, TRBD1 (6 bases). The CDR3 has 14 amino acids. Trimming removed 7 bases from V and 5 bases from J, with 18 bases in between. From germline, CDR1 is SEHNR and CDR2 FQNEAQ (reference sequence). The CDR3 here is CASTNLGTFNEQYF. DNA of the CDR3: TGTGCCAGCACCAACCTCGGGACATTTAACGAGCAGTACTTC.

This sequence joins TRBV19 and TRBJ2-7, with 9 bases that match TRBD1. This CDR3 is 15 amino acids long. Germline assignment: CDR1 LNHDA and CDR2 SQIVND (reference sequence). V dropped 4 bases and J dropped 3; count of bases not matched to a gene: 7. The CDR3 nucleotides read TGTGCCAGTAGTACATCCGGGACAGGGAACTACGAGCAGTACTTC. Amino acids: CASSTSGTGNYEQYF. Using reference TRBV19 and TRBJ2-7 for the parts outside the CDR3, the full variable domain is DGGITQSPKYLFRKEGQNVTLSCEQNLNHDAMYWYRQDPGQGLRLIYYSQIVNDFQKGDIAEGYSVSREKKESFPLTVTSAQKNPTAFYLCASSTSGTGNYEQYFGPGTRLTVT.

This chain links TRBV5-1 with TRBJ1-1; D unresolved. Per the germline V gene, CDR1 is SGHRS and CDR2 is YFSETQ. The CDR3 has 13 amino acids. Trimming removed 0 bases from V and 4 bases from J, with 7 bases in between. In DNA, the CDR3 is TGCGCCAGCAGCTTGGTCAGTGCCACTGAAGCTTTCTTT. Residues: CASSLVSATEAFF. The full variable domain, completed using reference TRBV5-1 and TRBJ1-1, is KAGVTQTPRYLIKTRGQQVTLSCSPISGHRSVSWYQQTPGQGLQFLFEYFSETQRNKGNFPGRFSGRQFSNSRSEMNVSTLELGDSALYLCASSLVSATEAFFGQGTRLTVV.

This clone was counted once. The chain links TRBV7-9 to TRBJ2-7; no definite D call. V gave up 1 base and J gave up 4 bases, with 8 bases separating them. This CDR3 comprises 13 residues. Germline values: CDR1 SEHNR, CDR2 FQNEAQ (reference sequence). CDR3 bases: TGTGCCAGCAGCTTAGTTGCAGAATACGAGCAGTACTTC. It yields the protein CASSLVAEYEQYF.

The CDR3 spells CASSPTSLSTDTQYF. The CDR3 DNA follows: TGTGCCAGCAGCCCGACTAGTCTAAGCACAGATACGCAGTATTTT. This rearrangement joins TRBV13 to TRBJ2-3, with a weak D call TRBD2 (6 bases). The CDR3 extends over 15 amino acids. V lost 5 bases and J lost 0, with 12 bases in between. Germline CDR1 is PRHDT and CDR2 is FYEKMQ (reference sequence).

This clone has only one observation. The chain couples TRBV13 to TRBJ1-1; D is ambiguous. Germline lookup yields CDR1 PRHDT and CDR2 FYEKMQ (reference sequence). The CDR3 consists of 16 residues. The ends were cut back, 5 bases at V and 1 base at J, with 17 bases in the middle. CDR3 sequence: CASSPEVGRRNTEAFF. The DNA of the CDR3 is TGTGCCAGCAGCCCTGAGGTAGGGAGGCGGAACACTGAAGCTTTCTTT.

The rearrangement joins TRBV7-9 to TRBJ1-2; D is uncertain. The V end lost 1 base, the J end lost 4 bases, and 10 bases lay between the germline ends. The germline V gene encodes CDR1 SEHNR and CDR2 FQNEAQ (reference sequence). The CDR3 runs to 14 residues. CDR3 nucleotide sequence: TGTGCCAGCAGCTTAGGGTATACAGCCTATGGCTACACCTTC. This gives the protein CASSLGYTAYGYTF.

CDR3 bases: TGTGCCAGCAGCCCCTACCGACAGGGATCTAACTATGGCTACACCTTC. Translated: CASSPYRQGSNYGYTF. The V gene is TRBV27, the J gene TRBJ1-2, with TRBD1 matching over 7 bases. The CDR3 consists of 16 residues. Germline V gives CDR1 MNHEY, CDR2 SMNVEV (reference sequence). The junction had 10 bases not matched to a gene; V was cut back by 6 bases and J by 0 bases.

This chain connects TRBV18 to TRBJ1-2, with 7 bases matching TRBD1. V trimming: 5 bases; J trimming: 4 bases; junction bases outside the gene matches: 7. CDR3 length equals 14 residues. Per germline, CDR1 KGHSH and CDR2 LQKENI. The CDR3 region is CASSTDRDGYGYTF. The CDR3 DNA reads as TGTGCCAGCTCAACAGACAGGGATGGCTATGGCTACACCTTC.

This chain connects TRBV7-9 to TRBJ2-5; no firm D call. Germline values: CDR1 SEHNR, CDR2 FQNEAQ (reference sequence). V lost 0 bases and J lost 0, with 2 bases in between. The CDR3 loop spans 13 amino acids. The CDR3 nucleotides are TGTGCCAGCAGCTTAGCCTACCAAGAGACCCAGTACTTC. This translates into CASSLAYQETQYF.

This sequence joins TRBV20-1 and TRBJ1-2, with no clear D. The V end was cut by 7 bases, the J end by 4 bases, with 7 bases between. This CDR3 spans 10 amino acids. Germline assignment: CDR1 DFQATT and CDR2 SNEGSKA (reference sequence). The CDR3, as DNA: TGCAGTGTATATTCCTATGGCTACACCTTC. The encoded protein is CSVYSYGYTF.

V usage is TRBV4-1 and J usage is TRBJ2-7; 15 positions match TRBD2. The CDR3 covers 19 residues. The V segment lost 2 bases and the J segment 3 bases; nucleotides outside the gene matches: 11. Germline assignment: CDR1 MGHRA and CDR2 YSYEKL. CDR3: CASSQPGLGTSGGNYEQYF. The CDR3 DNA follows: TGCGCCAGCAGCCAACCAGGGCTCGGGACTAGCGGGGGGAACTACGAGCAGTACTTC.

V is TRBV19 and J is TRBJ1-5; D gene uncertain. CDR1 is LNHDA and CDR2 is SQIVND in the germline V gene (reference sequence). V lost 7 bases to trimming and J lost 15 bases, with 16 bases between them. The CDR3 spans 11 residues. The CDR3, as DNA: TGTGCCAGTAAAGAGGGCTCGGGTTGGCATTTT. As protein: CASKEGSGWHF.

The chain joins TRBV14 to TRBJ2-2; 12 bases fit TRBD1. Per germline, CDR1 SGHDN and CDR2 FVKESK. V lost 4 bases and J lost 6; bases outside the gene matches: 9. The CDR3 totals 17 residues. This CDR3 is CASSPEGTGGRAGELFF. The CDR3 DNA is TGTGCCAGCAGCCCTGAAGGGACAGGGGGCAGGGCCGGGGAGCTGTTTTTT.

The chain is built from TRBV5-6 and TRBJ2-7; TRBD2 matches at 12 bases. The V and J ends lost 4 bases and 7 bases, in that order; junction bases with no gene match: 6. Germline V gene sequence: CDR1 SGHDT, CDR2 YYEEEE. This CDR3 has 14 residues. CDR3 region: CASSLLAGGREQYF. The CDR3 bases are TGTGCCAGCAGCCTTCTAGCGGGGGGGAGGGAGCAGTACTTC.